The 16 T cell receptor beta chains below all came from one sample that was sequenced in a study of identical twins. In TCRdb, the 5' RACE reads were re-called with MiXCR into one record per CDR3 protein. The profile shows roughly 1.6 million distinct CDR3 sequences, under 35% of them singletons. The sequenced sample was cord blood. Receptors were obtained from a newborn girl in good health.

The CDR3 DNA reads as TGCGCCAGCAGCTCTGGGGGGACTAGCGGGGGGGCAACAGAGACCCAGTACTTC. As protein: CASSSGGTSGGATETQYF. The chain combines TRBV5-1 with TRBJ2-5; 16 bases fit TRBD2. Germline CDR1 and CDR2: SGHRS and YFSETQ. V shed 3 bases, J shed 4 bases, and the junction held 9 bases outside the gene matches. The CDR3 spans 18 residues.

This clonotype appeared many times. V and J are TRBV29-1 and TRBJ1-2; the D is unclear. The V gene lost 1 base and the J gene lost 4 bases, with 10 bases spanning the gap. Per the germline V gene, CDR1 is SQVTM and CDR2 is ANQGSEA. The CDR3 covers 13 residues. CDR3: CSVEGSKAYGYTF. The CDR3 bases are TGCAGCGTTGAAGGCAGTAAGGCCTATGGCTACACCTTC.

J is TRBJ2-7 and V is TRBV12-3 or TRBV12-4; TRBD1 is a possible D gene (8 bases). The CDR3 spans 17 residues. V lost 5 bases and J 4 bases, leaving 24 bases between the germline ends. This CDR3 reads CASSLLSPQGGGYEQYF. In DNA form, the CDR3 reads TGTGCCAGCAGTCTCCTATCCCCACAGGGGGGAGGGTACGAGCAGTACTTC.

The chain carries TRBV5-6 and TRBJ2-7, with D perhaps matching TRBD1 (6 bases). Germline V gives CDR1 SGHDT, CDR2 YYEEEE. The CDR3 extends over 14 amino acids. Trimming took off 2 bases at V and 3 bases at J, with 12 bases between the two ends. The CDR3 coding sequence is TGTGCCAGCAGCTTAGGGGGATACGACTACGAGCAGTACTTC. Translating gives CASSLGGYDYEQYF.

This clonotype was counted a few times. J is TRBJ2-4 and V is TRBV11-2; D might be TRBD2 (6 bases). CDR3 length: 15 amino acids. CDR1 is SGHAT and CDR2 is FQNNGV in the germline V gene. V was shortened by 5 bases and J by 13 bases, with 24 bases between the two germline ends. The CDR3 DNA sequence: TGTGCCAGCAGCACTAGGGACTGGAGCTCCTACGGGCAGTACTTC. It yields the protein CASSTRDWSSYGQYF.

V usage is TRBV10-3 and J usage is TRBJ2-3; 10 nucleotides agree with TRBD1. The CDR3 runs 14 residues. The germline gives CDR1 ENHRY, CDR2 SYGVKD. The ends lost 8 bases at V and 6 bases at J; junction bases unmatched: 8. The CDR3: CAIGGDRGGDTQYF. The CDR3 DNA sequence: TGTGCCATCGGTGGGGACAGGGGAGGGGATACGCAGTATTTT.

The table lists this clonotype with a few counts. The V and J genes are TRBV20-1 and TRBJ2-1, with TRBD2 matching over 15 bases. The CDR3 sequence is 17 residues long. Germline trimming cut 3 bases from V and 4 bases from J; bases unmatched to any gene: 7. Per the germline V gene, CDR1 is DFQATT and CDR2 is SNEGSKA (reference sequence). CDR3 region: CSASGTGTSGRYNEQFF. In DNA form, the CDR3 reads TGCAGTGCTAGTGGGACAGGGACTAGCGGGAGGTACAATGAGCAGTTCTTC.

This clonotype was detected a few times. The chain is built from TRBV10-1 and TRBJ2-3; TRBD2 might be the D (7 bases). The germline V and J ends were trimmed by 0 bases and 5 bases, with 15 bases remaining between them. The germline V gene has CDR1 WNHNN and CDR2 SYGVQD (reference sequence). The CDR3 has 16 residues. This CDR3 is CASSESAGASGDTQYF. CDR3 sequence (DNA): TGCGCCAGCAGTGAGTCGGCGGGGGCGAGTGGAGATACGCAGTATTTT.

The chain recombines TRBV4-2 with TRBJ2-7; D is perhaps TRBD2 (5 bases). V was cut by 5 bases and J by 5 bases, with 22 bases left in between. The germline V gene encodes CDR1 LGHNA and CDR2 YNFKEQ. The length of the CDR3 is 16 residues. This CDR3 is CASSRATSGSGNEQYF. CDR3 DNA sequence: TGTGCCAGCAGCAGGGCCACGTCGGGGAGTGGGAACGAGCAGTACTTC.

J is TRBJ1-1 and V is TRBV7-2, with D unresolved. The V gene lost 5 bases and the J gene lost 1 base, with 14 bases spanning the gap. CDR1 is SGHTA and CDR2 is FQGNSA in the germline V gene. The CDR3 contains 15 residues. CDR3 sequence: CASSISALRNTEAFF. Here the CDR3 DNA reads TGTGCCAGCAGCATCTCGGCTCTAAGGAACACTGAAGCTTTCTTT.

This clonotype was seen at least ten times. The V and J genes are TRBV10-3 and TRBJ1-2, with 10 bases matching TRBD1. Germline V lookup: CDR1 ENHRY, CDR2 SYGVKD. V lost 6 bases and J lost 4; bases outside the gene matches: 17. This CDR3 is built from 18 residues. CDR3 region: CAIREGPGQGPAGYGYTF. The CDR3 nucleotides are TGTGCCATCAGAGAAGGACCGGGACAGGGGCCCGCTGGCTATGGCTACACCTTC.

This chain joins TRBV2 and TRBJ2-4, with 9 bases aligning to TRBD2. The CDR3 spans 14 residues. Germline V gene sequence: CDR1 SNHLY, CDR2 FYNNEI. Trimming removed 6 bases from V and 6 bases from J; junction bases left unmatched: 6. The CDR3 protein is CASSRGGVLNIQYF. For the CDR3, the DNA is TGTGCCAGCAGCCGCGGGGGGGTGTTAAACATTCAGTACTTC.

The chain employs TRBV25-1 and TRBJ1-5, with D unresolved. The germline V and J ends were trimmed by 1 base and 4 bases, with 8 bases remaining between them. The CDR3 has 14 residues. Germline V gives CDR1 MGHDK, CDR2 SYGVNS. This CDR3 reads CASSELRQNQPQHF. CDR3 bases: TGTGCCAGCAGTGAATTGAGGCAGAATCAGCCCCAGCATTTT.

The sample holds a few counts of this clonotype. The V and J genes are TRBV28 and TRBJ1-1; TRBD1 is a possible D gene (5 bases). Germline values: CDR1 MDHEN, CDR2 SYDVKM. The CDR3 has 14 amino acids. The germline V and J ends were trimmed by 6 bases and 1 base, with 12 bases remaining between them. For the CDR3, the DNA is TGTGCCAGCAGGATACAAAGGGGGAACACTGAAGCTTTCTTT. Translation gives CASRIQRGNTEAFF.

The gene calls are TRBV13 and TRBJ2-5; 14 positions agree with TRBD2. The J call is doubtful: the DNA matches TRBJ2-4 better. Germline values: CDR1 PRHDT, CDR2 FYEKMQ (reference sequence). This CDR3 spans 16 amino acids. In nucleotides, the CDR3 is TGTGCCAGCAGCTTAGTCGGACTAGCGGGGGGTGGCATTCAGTACTTC. The encoded protein is CASSLVGLAGGGIQYF.

The V and J genes are TRBV11-2 and TRBJ2-1, with 13 bases matching TRBD2. The junction had 8 bases not matched to a gene; V was cut back by 5 bases and J by 13 bases. There are 14 residues in the CDR3. From germline, CDR1 is SGHAT and CDR2 FQNNGV. CDR3 DNA sequence: TGTGCCAGCAGCCGCGGACTAGCGGGAGAGACCCAGTTCTTC. As protein: CASSRGLAGETQFF.